Below are 27 T cell receptor beta chains sequenced from a single sample in a study of T cell changes during pregnancy in multiple sclerosis (dated by TCRdb to about 2019). The library was generated by the immunoSEQ multiplex PCR assay. In TCRdb, the immuneACCESS table is reduced to in-frame sequences with V and J assigned. These tables do not hold every clone; where another copy was compared, an unresolved V gene accounts for under half, and the others remain unexplained. The sample table lists 100,000 to 140,000 clones, just under 95% of them with a count of one. Of the sample, about 0.78% falls within the top ten clones. This sample comprised peripheral blood, obtained in the third trimester of pregnancy. These receptors were collected from a female donor in good health, enrolled as a control in a pregnancy study.

V and J are TRBV7-8 and TRBJ2-7, with 9 bases lining up with TRBD1. CDR3 length: 14 residues. The germline gives CDR1 SGHVS, CDR2 FQNEAQ. V lost 5 bases to trimming and J lost 6 bases; unmatched junction nucleotides: 8. DNA of the CDR3: TGTGCCAGCAGCCCGGGACAGGGCTCCCTCGAGCAGTACTTC. This sequence encodes CASSPGQGSLEQYF.

The chain links TRBV12-5 to TRBJ2-7, with unresolved D. The CDR3 is 13 residues long. Per the germline V gene, CDR1 is LGHNT and CDR2 is FRNRAP. Trimming left V 6 bases short and J 5 bases short, with 14 bases between. Written as DNA, the CDR3 is TGTGCTAGTGGCTTTGACACTTTCCACGAGCAGTACTTC. Translated: CASGFDTFHEQYF.

The chain employs TRBV7-9 and TRBJ2-7, with 7 nucleotides matching TRBD1. V gave up 5 bases and J gave up 0 bases; unmatched junction bases: 16. There are 18 residues in the CDR3. Germline lookup yields CDR1 SEHNR and CDR2 FQNEAQ (reference sequence). The CDR3 region has the DNA TGTGCCAGCAGCGACAAAACCTCGGGACAGTTTAACTCCTACGAGCAGTACTTC. Residues: CASSDKTSGQFNSYEQYF. Variable domain in full (rest from reference TRBV7-9 and TRBJ2-7): DTGVSQNPRHKITKRGQNVTFRCDPISEHNRLYWYRQTLGQGPEFLTYFQNEAQLEKSRLLSDRFSAERPKGSFSTLEIQRTEQGDSAMYLCASSDKTSGQFNSYEQYFGPGTRLTVT.

The chain links TRBV13 to TRBJ2-1, with TRBD2 matching over 9 bases. The CDR3 is 17 residues long. Germline V gene sequence: CDR1 PRHDT, CDR2 FYEKMQ (reference sequence). V shed 4 bases, J shed 5 bases, and the junction held 12 bases outside the gene matches. The CDR3 region has the DNA TGTGCCAGCAGCTCCATTTTAGGTAGCGGGGGCGACAATGAGCAGTTCTTC. Protein: CASSSILGSGGDNEQFF.

The CDR3 region has the DNA TGCAGCACCTACCAAGAGGCCCCTGCGGGGGCCTCCTACGAGCAGTACTTC. Amino acid sequence: CSTYQEAPAGASYEQYF. The chain uses TRBV29-1 and TRBJ2-7, with a weak D call TRBD2 (7 bases). Germline V gene lookup returns CDR1 SQVTM and CDR2 ANQGSEA. The CDR3 sequence is 17 residues long. V shed 8 bases and J shed 0 bases, with 26 bases lying between them.

The chain recombines TRBV9 with TRBJ2-7; 11 nucleotides line up with TRBD1. CDR3 length: 18 residues. Looked up from germline, CDR1 is SGDLS and CDR2 is YYNGEE. V was clipped by 3 bases and J by 3 bases; unmatched bases: 14. CDR3 nucleotide sequence: TGTGCCAGCAGCGGACCGGGACAGGGGGGCGTAATCAGCTACGAGCAGTACTTC. This encodes CASSGPGQGGVISYEQYF.

The rearrangement links TRBV10-3 to TRBJ2-6; the D gene is possibly TRBD1 (6 bases). The germline V gene encodes CDR1 ENHRY and CDR2 SYGVKD. The CDR3 sequence is 17 residues long. The V end lost 4 bases, the J end lost 4 bases, and 17 bases lay between the germline ends. For the CDR3, the DNA is TGTGCCATCAGTGGGGAGTCAGGGGATTTGGGGGCCAACGTCCTGACTTTC. The encoded protein is CAISGESGDLGANVLTF.

This chain links TRBV7-2 with TRBJ2-2; tentatively, D is TRBD2 (5 bases). The CDR3 has 17 amino acids. Trimming left V 7 bases short and J 4 bases short, with 22 bases between. Per the germline V gene, CDR1 is SGHTA and CDR2 is FQGNSA. CDR3 nucleotides: TGTGCCAGCATCCTTAGTCTTCGGGGAGTCGCCACCGGGGAGCTGTTTTTT. Translation: CASILSLRGVATGELFF.

The chain joins TRBV28 to TRBJ1-3; unclear D gene. The CDR3 length is 14 residues. V was cut by 5 bases and J by 0 bases, with 8 bases left in between. Germline CDR1 and CDR2: MDHEN and SYDVKM. CDR3 protein: CASSPSGSGNTIYF. The CDR3 DNA reads TGTGCCAGCAGTCCCTCCGGCTCTGGAAACACCATATATTTT.

This sequence joins TRBV5-8 and TRBJ2-1; 11 positions agree with TRBD2. From germline, CDR1 is SGHTS and CDR2 YDEGEE. CDR3 length: 16 residues. With V trimmed by 10 bases and J by 2 bases, 11 bases remained unmatched. CDR3 in DNA: TGTGCCGCCTCTCGGGGACTAGCGGACACCTACAATGAGCAGTTCTTC. Its translation is CAASRGLADTYNEQFF. Complete variable domain (other parts from reference TRBV5-8 and TRBJ2-1): EAGVTQSPTHLIKTRGQQATLRCSPISGHTSVYWYQQALGLGLQFLLWYDEGEERNRGNFPPRFSGRQFPNYSSELNVNALELEDSALYLCAASRGLADTYNEQFFGPGTRLTVL.

This clone appeared a few times. The V and J genes are TRBV9 and TRBJ1-6; D is unresolved. The germline CDR1 and CDR2 sequences are SGDLS and YYNGEE. CDR3 length: 17 amino acids. Trimming stripped 0 bases from V and 7 bases from J, with 17 bases between. Here the CDR3 DNA reads TGTGCCAGCAGCGTAGAGATTTTGGAGACGGGGAATTCACCCCTCCACTTT. It encodes CASSVEILETGNSPLHF.

J is TRBJ1-1 and V is TRBV19, with D perhaps TRBD1 (5 bases). The CDR3 extends over 14 amino acids. Trimming took 3 bases from V and 5 from J, leaving 13 bases between them. From germline, CDR1 is LNHDA and CDR2 SQIVND (reference sequence). The CDR3 nucleotides read TGTGCCAGTAGTATTTCCCAGGGAGGGACTGAAGCTTTCTTT. It specifies CASSISQGGTEAFF.

The V gene is TRBV6-1, the J gene TRBJ1-2; D not certain. The CDR3 covers 13 residues. V lost 7 bases to trimming and J lost 3 bases, with 12 bases between them. Germline-derived CDR1 and CDR2 are MNHNS and SASEGT. CDR3 sequence: CASMQSLYYGYTF. In DNA form, the CDR3 reads TGTGCCAGCATGCAGTCGCTTTACTATGGCTACACCTTC.

The chain uses TRBV4-1 and TRBJ2-3, with 9 bases lining up with TRBD2. The V gene's germline CDR1 is MGHRA and CDR2 YSYEKL. The CDR3 sequence is 17 residues long. Losses at the gene ends were 3 bases for V and 0 bases for J; bases not matched to a gene: 7. CDR3 sequence reads: CASSHEKAGGSTDTQYF. The CDR3 bases are TGCGCCAGCAGCCATGAAAAAGCGGGGGGAAGCACAGATACGCAGTATTTT.

Comment on this clone: This CDR3 is also generated by other DNA sequences in the sample. The genes are TRBV5-1 and TRBJ1-2; tentatively, D is TRBD1 (6 bases). Per the germline V gene, CDR1 is SGHRS and CDR2 is YFSETQ. Trimming pared 2 bases from V and 5 bases from J, leaving 10 bases between. The CDR3 is 13 residues long. The CDR3 loop is CASSFGRGYGYTF. The CDR3 region has the DNA TGCGCCAGCAGCTTTGGGAGGGGGTATGGCTACACCTTC.

The chain is built from TRBV5-1 and TRBJ1-1, with TRBD1 matching over 7 bases. CDR3 length: 13 amino acids. The V segment lost 4 bases and the J segment 6 bases; nucleotides outside the gene matches: 6. Germline V gene lookup returns CDR1 SGHRS and CDR2 YFSETQ. CDR3 region: CASSPWTGSEAFF. CDR3 DNA sequence: TGCGCCAGCAGCCCCTGGACAGGTTCTGAAGCTTTCTTT.

The V and J genes are TRBV7-3 and TRBJ1-1; 7 bases fit TRBD1. Trimming cost V 3 bases and J 1 base; bases outside gene matches: 8. This CDR3 region has 16 residues. Germline CDR1 SGHTA, CDR2 FQGTGA. The CDR3 spells CASSLPGGPGNTEAFF. The CDR3 DNA is TGTGCCAGCAGCTTGCCAGGGGGTCCGGGGAACACTGAAGCTTTCTTT.

This chain links TRBV4-3 with TRBJ1-2; TRBD1 aligns across 7 bases. Per the germline V gene, CDR1 is LGHNA and CDR2 is YSLEER. V was clipped by 4 bases and J by 2 bases; unmatched bases: 13. The CDR3 runs to 17 residues. CDR3 region: CASSRESGTAINYGYTF. The CDR3 DNA reads as TGCGCCAGCAGCCGAGAATCCGGGACAGCCATAAACTATGGCTACACCTTC.

This sequence joins TRBV29-1 and TRBJ2-2; 9 nucleotides match TRBD1. Looked up from germline, CDR1 is SQVTM and CDR2 is ANQGSEA. Trimming removed 6 bases from V and 4 bases from J; junction bases left unmatched: 6. This CDR3 region has 14 residues. CDR3 sequence reads: CSVIQGAGTGELFF. CDR3 in DNA: TGCAGCGTGATACAGGGGGCAGGCACCGGGGAGCTGTTTTTT.

V gene TRBV7-9 combines with J gene TRBJ1-4; 10 bases line up with TRBD1. V was pared by 1 base and J by 5 bases, with 7 bases of the junction left unmatched. There are 17 residues in the CDR3. Germline CDR1 is SEHNR and CDR2 is FQNEAQ (reference sequence). This chain's CDR3 is CASSLGRDRGENEKLFF. Written as DNA, the CDR3 is TGTGCCAGCAGCTTAGGCCGGGACAGGGGAGAAAATGAAAAACTGTTTTTT.

This clone has only one observation. V and J are TRBV29-1 and TRBJ2-7, with 9 bases matching TRBD1. Germline V lookup: CDR1 SQVTM, CDR2 ANQGSEA. With V trimmed by 8 bases and J by 2 bases, 7 bases remained unmatched. This CDR3 is 13 amino acids long. The CDR3 sequence: CSTKGQGTYEQYF. For the CDR3, the DNA is TGCAGCACTAAGGGACAGGGAACCTACGAGCAGTACTTC.

V is TRBV7-9 and J is TRBJ1-1; D is perhaps TRBD1 (5 bases). Germline V gene sequence: CDR1 SEHNR, CDR2 FQNEAQ (reference sequence). The CDR3 loop spans 15 amino acids. The V gene lost 1 base and the J gene lost 1 base, with 10 bases spanning the gap. The CDR3 reads CASSLGGPGNTEAFF. CDR3 sequence (DNA): TGTGCCAGCAGCTTAGGGGGCCCGGGGAACACTGAAGCTTTCTTT.

The rearrangement joins TRBV27 to TRBJ1-1; 9 positions match TRBD1. The junction had 5 bases not matched to a gene; V was cut back by 5 bases and J by 4 bases. Per germline, CDR1 MNHEY and CDR2 SMNVEV (reference sequence). The CDR3 contains 14 residues. The CDR3 is CASSLGDRVTEAFF. The CDR3 DNA is TGTGCCAGCAGTCTCGGGGACAGGGTCACTGAAGCTTTCTTT.

Of note for this clone: Other DNA sequences within the sample encode an identical CDR3. V usage is TRBV9 and J usage is TRBJ1-1, with D possibly being TRBD1 (6 bases). Germline CDR1 reads SGDLS; CDR2 reads YYNGEE. Trimming cost V 2 bases and J 4 bases, with 12 bases left between them. This CDR3 is built from 14 residues. The CDR3: CASSVQGGGTEAFF. The CDR3 DNA reads as TGTGCCAGCAGCGTCCAGGGAGGGGGCACTGAAGCTTTCTTT.

This chain links TRBV7-2 with TRBJ2-3; 9 bases match TRBD1. Trimming took 4 bases from V and 4 from J; bases not matched to a gene: 9. Looked up from germline, CDR1 is SGHTA and CDR2 is FQGNSA. The CDR3 runs 16 residues. CDR3 sequence: CASSSQTGTGPDTQYF. The CDR3 coding sequence is TGTGCCAGCAGCTCCCAGACCGGGACAGGGCCAGATACGCAGTATTTT.

This chain links TRBV6-6 with TRBJ1-2; weak D call: TRBD1 (5 bases). This CDR3 spans 14 amino acids. With 5 bases removed from V and 8 bases from J, the gap between germline ends came to 18 bases. Germline CDR1 is MNHNY and CDR2 is SVGAGI (reference sequence). The CDR3 nucleotides read TGTGCCAGCAGTCCCAGGGACTCGTCGAGGGGCTACACCTTC. Encoded protein: CASSPRDSSRGYTF.

The chain is built from TRBV6-1 and TRBJ2-3; 7 nucleotides align to TRBD2. Trimming removed 6 bases from V and 1 base from J; junction bases left unmatched: 4. The V gene's germline CDR1 is MNHNS and CDR2 SASEGT. The CDR3 sequence is 14 residues long. The CDR3 region is CASSGLVGTDTQYF. CDR3 coding DNA: TGTGCCAGCAGCGGACTAGTCGGCACAGATACGCAGTATTTT.